The TCR beta chain described here comes from a study of blood T cells in healthy people across ages. V was pared by 4 bases and J by 3 bases, with 5 bases of the junction left unmatched. Per germline, CDR1 SGHAT and CDR2 FQDESV (reference sequence). The CDR3 loop spans 14 amino acids. The authors ran a second PCR of roughly 6 to 12 cycles using a sample-barcoded 5' primer and a J-beta primer mix. TCRdb ran MiXCR on the 5' RACE reads and lists one entry per CDR3 protein. This table has 1.5 million to 2 million distinct CDR3 sequences, about 50% appearing once. Donation came from healthy Caucasian individuals in Russia who were aged 6 to 90.

The sequenced sample was blood. This chain connects TRBV11-1 to TRBJ2-5, with 7 bases aligning to TRBD1. The clonotype comes from a woman aged 40-49 years in good health. In DNA, the CDR3 is TGTGCCAGCAGCTCTAAGGGACAGAAAGAGACCCAGTACTTC. This gives the protein CASSSKGQKETQYF.